This TCR beta chain was profiled in a study of T cells in Graves' hyperthyroidism and ophthalmopathy. Points from the study as a whole: A 13 V-J signature model discriminated ophthalmopathy versus stable hyperthyroidism. Most expanded thyroid clonotypes above 0.001 also appeared in blood.

CDR1 and CDR2 from the germline V gene are SGHRS and YFSETQ. CDR3 length: 17 residues. RNA transcripts served as the template for amplifying TCR beta CDR3 regions. A set of HTBI primers served as the primers for a first-round RT-PCR of the TCR CDR3. TCRdb fed the multiplex PCR reads into MiXCR, producing one record per CDR3 protein. This table holds a few hundred thousand distinct CDR3 sequences, 46% found once. Graves' hyperthyroidism qualified as stable when ophthalmopathy did not progress within 18 months. Diagnosis relied on clinical symptoms, serum thyroxine and TRAb, thyroid ultrasound and orbital computed tomography. With regard to this clonotype: What it binds is unknown. The junction differs from germline at one of its ends, possibly a read error.

This sequence originates from a woman in her late teens or twenties with Graves' hyperthyroidism. The sequencing input was peripheral blood or thyroid tissue (not recorded which). The chain employs TRBV5-1 and TRBJ2-1, with D perhaps assigned TRBD1 or TRBD2 (6 bases each). The CDR3, as DNA: TGCGCCGGCAGCAAGGGGGGTATGATGGCGGCTTACAATGAGCAGTTCTTC. Translation gives CAGSKGGMMAAYNEQFF.